The T cell receptor (beta chain) described here comes from a study of blood T cell repertoires in COVID-19. In the study overall: The United States, Italy and Spain supplied acute and convalescent COVID-19 samples.

The data were produced by immunoSEQ multiplex PCR, yet TCRdb's version contains in-frame clones alone and is incomplete. The sample records 310,000 or so clones, about 87% being singletons. CDR1 SGHVS and CDR2 FNYEAQ come from the germline V gene. Trimming left V 4 bases short and J 3 bases short, with 16 bases between. The CDR3 has 15 amino acids. This clone was seen a handful of times. V usage is TRBV7-6 and J usage is TRBJ2-7; D may be TRBD1 (5 bases). The sequence was obtained from a woman aged 18-29 years who had recovered from COVID-19. Sample: PBMCs or T cells enriched from blood (not recorded which). The CDR3 spells CASSSRQLPGYEQYF. CDR3 in DNA: TGTGCCAGCAGCTCACGACAGTTACCGGGCTACGAGCAGTACTTC. The whole variable domain, remainder taken from reference TRBV7-6 and TRBJ2-7, is GAGVSQSPRYKVTKRGQDVALRCDPISGHVSLYWYRQALGQGPEFLTYFNYEAQQDKSGLPNDRFSAERPEGSISTLTIQRTEQRDSAMYRCASSSRQLPGYEQYFGPGTRLTVT.